This T cell receptor beta chain emerged from a study of cytotoxic CD8 clonotypes in ibrutinib-treated CLL. Whole-study results and caveats: Circulating CD8+ T-cell counts were tracked by baseline clonality, which exceeded that of age-matched healthy donors.

The CDR3 is made up of 16 amino acids. J lost 2 bases, V lost 0 bases, and 3 bases had no gene match. CDR1 and CDR2 from the germline V gene are SGHRS and YFSETQ. Sequenced by immunoSEQ multiplex PCR; TCRdb stores in-frame clones only, minus some. The repertoire holds over 150,000 clones, with roughly 72% as singletons. In the case of this clone: The antigen is unknown.

The receptor comes from a human donor with chronic lymphocytic leukemia. This chain connects TRBV5-1 to TRBJ2-7; 12 nucleotides agree with TRBD2. The material was PBMCs, obtained after 24 months of ibrutinib treatment. Here the CDR3 DNA reads TGCGCCAGCAGCTTGGCTCTAGCGGGAGGGCCCTACGAGCAGTACTTC. Residues: CASSLALAGGPYEQYF.